These 17 T cell receptor beta chains share one sample of origin, sequenced in a study of T cells in Graves' hyperthyroidism and ophthalmopathy (dated by TCRdb to between 2018 and 2020). Library prep was done by multiplex PCR. The run used an Illumina HiSeq 2000. TCR beta CDR3 regions were amplified from RNA transcripts. A first-round RT-PCR of the TCR CDR3 used the HTBI primer set with the Qiagen OneStep RT-PCR kit. The public reads were run again by TCRdb, first through fastp at Q25 and then through MiXCR, and only productive beta chains were kept. A single entry per CDR3 protein holds the most common genes and DNA from its merged rows. The sample includes about 620,000 distinct CDR3 sequences, with roughly 16% observed a single time. 3% to 4% of the sample is in the top ten clones. Input material: blood. These receptors were obtained from a young woman with Graves' hyperthyroidism.

This clonotype was recorded many times. This CDR3 is CAWSVWDGKAFF. The CDR3 DNA sequence: TGTGCCTGGAGTGTATGGGACGGGAAGGCTTTCTTT. This sequence joins TRBV30 and TRBJ1-1; tentative D call: TRBD1 (5 bases). CDR3 length equals 12 residues. CDR1 is GTSNPN, CDR2 SVGIG, per germline (reference sequence). Trimming removed 0 bases from V and 11 bases from J, with 13 bases in between.

This clonotype was found a few times. The chain carries TRBV15 and TRBJ2-7; D not certain. The CDR3 is 13 amino acids. From germline, CDR1 is LNHNV and CDR2 YYDKDF (reference sequence). V lost 3 bases and J 5 bases, leaving 11 bases between the germline ends. The CDR3 DNA reads as TGTGCCACCAGCAGCTCAGGCACCCACGAGCAGTACTTC. Residues: CATSSSGTHEQYF.

This clonotype occurred a few times. The chain employs TRBV3-1 and TRBJ2-5, with TRBD2 matching 16 bases. The germline gives CDR1 LGHDT, CDR2 YNNKEL (reference sequence). The CDR3 totals 17 residues. Germline trimming cut 3 bases from V and 4 bases from J; bases unmatched to any gene: 5. The CDR3: CASSQGLAGGPRETQYF. CDR3 bases: TGTGCCAGCAGCCAGGGACTAGCGGGAGGGCCGCGAGAGACCCAGTACTTC.

The rearrangement uses TRBV18 and TRBJ2-1; 13 bases are shared with TRBD2. Germline V gene data show CDR1 as KGHSH and CDR2 as LQKENI. This CDR3 region has 17 residues. Trimming removed 3 bases from V and 7 bases from J; junction bases left unmatched: 9. DNA of the CDR3: TGTGCCAGCTCACCTACCCGGACTAGCGGGAGAGGAAATGAGCAGTTCTTC. This gives the protein CASSPTRTSGRGNEQFF.

This chain uses TRBV5-1 with TRBJ2-3; 10 bases align to TRBD2. Germline V CDR1 and CDR2: SGHRS, YFSETQ. V lost 4 bases, J lost 0 bases, and 5 bases stayed unmatched. CDR3 size: 16 residues. The CDR3 spells CASSRTSGLSTDTQYF. The CDR3 DNA reads TGCGCCAGCAGCAGGACTAGCGGTCTTAGCACAGATACGCAGTATTTT.

This chain links TRBV24-1 with TRBJ2-1; 7 bases match TRBD2. This CDR3 contains 16 residues. J gave up 5 bases and V 5 bases, and 11 bases lay outside the gene matches. The V gene's germline CDR1 is KGHDR and CDR2 SFDVKD. This CDR3 is CATSARNAGADNEQFF. CDR3 DNA: TGTGCCACCAGTGCCCGTAACGCGGGAGCAGACAATGAGCAGTTCTTC.

The table lists this clonotype with a few counts. The chain has TRBV12-3 or TRBV12-4 and TRBJ2-3; 10 bases line up with TRBD2. The CDR3 consists of 16 residues. V gave up 3 bases and J gave up 3 bases; unmatched junction bases: 6. CDR3 nucleotides: TGTGCCAGCAGTTTCTTTAGCGGGAGGTTGACAGATACGCAGTATTTT. This encodes CASSFFSGRLTDTQYF.

This clonotype was counted at least ten times. V is TRBV12-3 or TRBV12-4 and J is TRBJ1-2, with D maybe TRBD1 (6 bases). This CDR3 is 12 amino acids long. Trimming pared 6 bases from V and 5 bases from J, leaving 10 bases between. Written as DNA, the CDR3 is TGTGCCAGCAGCCGGACAGTATATGGCTACACCTTC. Amino acids: CASSRTVYGYTF.

The CDR3 reads CASSQDLNTQYF. The CDR3 nucleotides are TGCGCCAGCAGCCAAGACCTGAATACGCAGTATTTT. V usage is TRBV4-3 and J usage is TRBJ2-3; D remains unclear. The CDR3 totals 12 residues. Germline-derived CDR1 and CDR2 are LGHNA and YSLEER. Trimming took off 0 bases at V and 7 bases at J, with 5 bases between the two ends.

This clonotype showed up many times. This chain connects TRBV2 to TRBJ2-1; perhaps TRBD2 as D (6 bases). Deletions cut 7 bases from V and 10 bases from J, with 8 bases between. The CDR3 contains 10 residues. The V gene's germline CDR1 is SNHLY and CDR2 FYNNEI. DNA for the CDR3: TGTGCCAGCAAAGGACTAGAGCAGTTCTTC. Protein product: CASKGLEQFF.

Many counts were recorded for this clonotype. The rearrangement uses TRBV7-9 and TRBJ2-1; 10 nucleotides line up with TRBD2. The CDR3 consists of 14 residues. CDR1 is SEHNR, CDR2 FQNEAQ, per germline (reference sequence). J lost 10 bases, V lost 2 bases, and 5 bases had no gene match. This CDR3 reads CASSLILAGEEQFF. CDR3 coding DNA: TGTGCCAGCAGCTTAATCCTAGCGGGAGAAGAGCAGTTCTTC.

This clonotype was seen many times. The chain carries TRBV19 and TRBJ1-5; TRBD1 matches at 11 bases. Unmatched junction bases numbered 3, after V lost 4 bases and J lost 7 bases. In germline, CDR1 is LNHDA, CDR2 SQIVND (reference sequence). The length of the CDR3 is 14 residues. The CDR3 sequence is CASSRTGGGQPQHF. The CDR3, as DNA: TGTGCCAGTAGTAGGACAGGGGGCGGACAGCCCCAGCATTTT.

The gene calls are TRBV6-5 and TRBJ2-7; D unresolved. Germline CDR1 and CDR2: MNHEY and SVGAGI. The CDR3 spans 13 residues. Trimming took off 2 bases at V and 9 bases at J, with 14 bases between the two ends. The CDR3: CASSYGPNSPQYF. The CDR3 bases are TGTGCCAGCAGTTACGGGCCGAACTCCCCGCAGTACTTC.

The table lists this clonotype with many counts. The CDR3 is CASRDSSNSPLHF. DNA for the CDR3: TGTGCCAGCAGAGACAGTTCTAATTCACCCCTCCACTTT. V gene TRBV28 combines with J gene TRBJ1-6, with a tentative D call TRBD1 (5 bases). This CDR3 is 13 amino acids long. The germline V and J ends were trimmed by 6 bases and 6 bases, with 9 bases remaining between them. CDR1 and CDR2 from the germline V gene are MDHEN and SYDVKM.

In the case of this clonotype: A much bigger clone sits one base away, suggesting this may be a read error. The chain joins TRBV6-1 to TRBJ2-1; D perhaps matches TRBD2 (6 bases). The V end lost 8 bases, the J end lost 3 bases, and 14 bases lay between the germline ends. Germline V gene lookup returns CDR1 MNHNS and CDR2 SASEGT. There are 14 residues in the CDR3. This CDR3 is CASARDWNYNEQFF. The CDR3 DNA reads as TGTGCCAGCGCCCGGGACTGGAACTACAATGAGCAGTTCTTC.

There are many counts of this clonotype. Given a much more abundant clone one base away, this may be a read error. The rearrangement links TRBV28 to TRBJ1-1; D unresolved. The CDR3 is made up of 12 amino acids. CDR1 is MDHEN, CDR2 SYDVKM, per germline. In nucleotides, the CDR3 is TGTGCCGGCAGTTTATCTCGCCATGAAGCTTTCTTT. As protein: CAGSLSRHEAFF.

Many counts were recorded for this clonotype. This chain uses TRBV12-3 or TRBV12-4 with TRBJ2-7; a possible D gene is TRBD1 (5 bases). The CDR3 has 14 residues. The V end was cut by 3 bases, the J end by 0 bases, with 9 bases between. The CDR3 bases are TGTGCCAGCAGTTTGACAGAAAGCTCCTACGAGCAGTACTTC. This gives the protein CASSLTESSYEQYF.